This T cell receptor beta chain was recovered during a study of vaccination and CD4 T cells after COVID-19. The CDR3 is 11 residues long. After removal of 4 bases from V and 5 bases from J, the junction contained 0 bases not matched to a gene. In germline, CDR1 is DFQATT, CDR2 SNEGSKA (reference sequence). Sequencing of the DNA from cultured CD4+ T cells was carried out with the Oncomine TCR Beta short-read assay. TCRdb recomputed calls from the PCR reads with MiXCR, one row per CDR3 protein. The sample shows about 12,000 distinct CDR3 sequences, about 40% of them seen only once. On this clonotype itself: What it recognizes is unknown.

Treatment given: roughly 11-day PBMC culture with coronavirus spike peptide pools or control peptides (ViraFEST assay). Sequencing input: CD4+ T cells from blood, cultured in vitro. This receptor was identified in a human donor who had recovered from COVID-19. The rearrangement uses TRBV20-1 and TRBJ2-3; 7 bases are a match to TRBD2. In nucleotides, the CDR3 is TGCAGTGCTAAGCGGGGAGATACGCAGTATTTT. It translates to CSAKRGDTQYF.